This T cell receptor beta chain was identified in a study of identifying expanded T cells in peripheral blood. General observations from the study: Variance in clone template counts between two-week samples significantly increased with total template count across all healthy donors. Technical replicates showed about 1.2 changed clones; two weeks roughly 16; four weeks 19.

Data came from immunoSEQ multiplex PCR; TCRdb stores just in-frame clones and leaves some out. The data show tens of thousands of clones, 70% to 90% seen once. Trimming pared 2 bases from V and 2 bases from J, leaving 9 bases between. CDR3 length: 14 amino acids. From germline, CDR1 is SGHNT and CDR2 YYREEE (reference sequence). Healthy donors had no documented immune events, such as infections, while sampled. With respect to this clone: Its specificity is unknown.

The chain employs TRBV5-4 and TRBJ2-3; possible D gene TRBD2, 6 bases. This TCR came from a person aged 18 to 75 in good health. The sequenced material came from blood. The CDR3 DNA follows: TGTGCCAGCAGCTTCGGAGGGACCACAGATACGCAGTATTTT. It specifies CASSFGGTTDTQYF.